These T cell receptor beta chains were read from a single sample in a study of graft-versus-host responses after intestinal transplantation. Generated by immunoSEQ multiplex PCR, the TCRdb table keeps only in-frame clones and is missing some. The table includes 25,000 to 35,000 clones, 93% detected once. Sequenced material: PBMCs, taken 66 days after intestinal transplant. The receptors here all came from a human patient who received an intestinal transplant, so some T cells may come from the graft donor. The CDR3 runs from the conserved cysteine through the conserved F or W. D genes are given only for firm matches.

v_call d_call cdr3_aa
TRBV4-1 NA CASSLKTGVNTEAFF
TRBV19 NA CATSPGPGNEQFF
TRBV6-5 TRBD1 CASSYKQGAGNTIYF
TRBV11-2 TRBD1 CASSRRDRGRLILNSPLHF
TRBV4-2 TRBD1 CASSQDLTGGNEQFF
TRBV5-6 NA CASSLATTGQSSGNTIYF
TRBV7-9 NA CASSLSNTGELFF
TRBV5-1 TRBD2 CASSRGRESVANFTPDTQYF
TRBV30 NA CAWTGLHSGNTIYF
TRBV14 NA CASSQVRAGAYEQYF
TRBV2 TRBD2 CASSGLAGVTYEQYF
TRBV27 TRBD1 CASSLAGTANYGYTF
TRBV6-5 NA CASSYSRAGSSYEQYF
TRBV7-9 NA CASSAFPVNEQFF
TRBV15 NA CATSRVGGGLYEQYF
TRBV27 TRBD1 CASSWAGGNYGYTF
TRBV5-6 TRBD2 CASSLGLAGYEQFF
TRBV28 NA CASSDDLAGSGNTIYF
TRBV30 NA CAWNLLGPLNEQFF
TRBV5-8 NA CARRRDTQYF
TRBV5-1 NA CASSLVGGGYEQYF
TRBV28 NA CASSGVLTLTEAFF
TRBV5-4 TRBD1 CASSAGQGANYGYTF
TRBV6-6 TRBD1 CATRTGGIWNQPQHF
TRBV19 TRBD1 CASTPTGGSDGYTF
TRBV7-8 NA CASSLGLPGEQYF
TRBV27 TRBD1 CASSPGTGGGNIQYF
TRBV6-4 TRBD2 CASSDLGLAGGSTGELFF
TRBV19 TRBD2 CASSIVTSGSEQFF
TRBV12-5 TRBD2 CASGLKRVRLTSGSVSKNIQYF
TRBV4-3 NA CASSQDRLGEAFF
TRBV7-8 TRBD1 CASSETGDRGGYNEQFF
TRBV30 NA CAWSPVAREQYF
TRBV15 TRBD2 CATSRDLPSGGYYNEQFF
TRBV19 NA CASSMQQRNQPQHF
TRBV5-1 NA CASSLATSNEQYF
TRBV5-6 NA CASSLMARGTEAFF
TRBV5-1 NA CASSWGPPTGRSEANVLTF
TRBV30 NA CAWSLLRANYGYTF
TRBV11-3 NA CASSLVSEVSGNTIYF
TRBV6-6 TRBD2 CASSYGLAGVETQYF
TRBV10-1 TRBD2 CASSVGVAGGGWLYNEQFF
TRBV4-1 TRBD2 CASSDLAGSPNTGELFF
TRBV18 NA CASSPQGVSGNTIYF
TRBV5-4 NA CASSPLAGYGDEQYF
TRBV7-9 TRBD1 CASSPQGASYNEQFF
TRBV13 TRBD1 CASSDRDSEGYTEAFF
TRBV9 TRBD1 CASSDAGRTGLYNEQFF
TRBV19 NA CASSIGMGETHNEQFF
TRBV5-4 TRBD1 CASSFDRDDEQFF
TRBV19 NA CASTSWEDGYTF
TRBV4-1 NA CASSQVGSEVKETQYF
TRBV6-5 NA CASSYLGAGEGYTF
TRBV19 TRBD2 CASSIAGLAGGGFYEQYF
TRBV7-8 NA CASSLYAPGEGGYEQYF
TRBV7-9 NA CASSPGTPPSTDTQYF